This T cell receptor beta chain was found in a study of T cells after yellow fever vaccination. TCRdb ran MiXCR on the 5' RACE reads and lists one entry per CDR3 protein. In the table there are hundreds of thousands of distinct CDR3 sequences, 9% to 15% of which are singletons. Germline CDR1 SQVTM, CDR2 ANQGSEA. V lost 3 bases and J lost 4, with 11 bases in between. This CDR3 has 13 residues. The chain uses TRBV29-1 and TRBJ2-3; either TRBD1 or TRBD2 may supply D (5 bases each). The sequence came from a man aged 25-40 years who received the YFV17D yellow fever vaccine. The sequencing here drew on PBMCs, taken on the day of the yellow fever booster vaccination. This CDR3 reads CSVDEGLPDTQYF. The CDR3 DNA reads TGCAGCGTTGATGAGGGGCTCCCAGATACGCAGTATTTT.